This TCR beta chain emerged from a study of identical twins. Unique molecular identifiers were in the cDNA, with template-switch universal primer binding. One entry per CDR3 protein results from TCRdb running MiXCR on the 5' RACE reads. The data contain approximately 470,000 distinct CDR3 sequences, 14% of them singletons. V lost 3 bases to trimming and J lost 0 bases; unmatched junction nucleotides: 6. Germline CDR1 is SGHRS and CDR2 is YFSETQ. The CDR3 sequence is 16 residues long. Points from the study as a whole: There was an excess of low generation probability in the out-of-frame alpha sequences that twins shared. The study based its conclusions on cross-sectional statistical analysis and did not follow the same donors.

This clonotype was observed a handful of times. The antigen is undetermined. Another study also made use of these data, one on yellow fever vaccine responses in identical twins.

This TCR was sampled from a woman under 30 in good health. Sequenced material: CD4+ T cells sorted from blood. V usage is TRBV5-1 and J usage is TRBJ2-5; 9 bases agree with TRBD1. CDR3 in DNA: TGCGCCAGCAGCTCGGTCGACAGGGGGTACCAAGAGACCCAGTACTTC. Translated: CASSSVDRGYQETQYF.